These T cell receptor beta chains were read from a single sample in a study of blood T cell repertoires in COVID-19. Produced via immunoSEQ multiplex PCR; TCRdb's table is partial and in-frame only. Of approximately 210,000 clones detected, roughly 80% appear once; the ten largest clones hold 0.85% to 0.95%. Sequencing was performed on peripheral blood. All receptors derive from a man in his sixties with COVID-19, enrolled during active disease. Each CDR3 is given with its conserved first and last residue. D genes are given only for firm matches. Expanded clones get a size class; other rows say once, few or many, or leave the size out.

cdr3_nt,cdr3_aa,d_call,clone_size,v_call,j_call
TGTGCCAGCAGCTCTAGGACAGGCGAAAACTATGGCTACACCTTC,CASSSRTGENYGYTF,TRBD1,-,TRBV7-2,TRBJ1-2
TGTGCCAGCAGCCCCAGGCCCCTAGCGGGAGGGCCCTACGAGCAGTACTTC,CASSPRPLAGGPYEQYF,TRBD2,-,TRBV7-8,TRBJ2-7
TGCGCCAGCAGCCAAGATATAAGCCTAGCGGGGTCCTACGAGCAGTACTTC,CASSQDISLAGSYEQYF,TRBD2,-,TRBV4-1,TRBJ2-7
TGTGCCAGCAGCCCTCTAGCGGGAGGCCTCTCCTACAATGAGCAGTTCTTC,CASSPLAGGLSYNEQFF,TRBD2,once,TRBV7-6,TRBJ2-1
TGTGCCTCAGATAACCGGGACAGCAATTCACCCCTCCACTTT,CASDNRDSNSPLHF,TRBD1,-,TRBV30,TRBJ1-6
TGTGCCAGCAGCTTAGCGGGCGTGACAGGCACCTACGAGCAGTACTTC,CASSLAGVTGTYEQYF,-,-,TRBV7-2,TRBJ2-7
TGTGCCATTCGACTGGGGCGCTATGGCTACACCTTC,CAIRLGRYGYTF,-,-,TRBV10-3,TRBJ1-2
TGTGCCAGCAGCCAACGAGGGACCCAGTACTTC,CASSQRGTQYF,-,-,TRBV14,TRBJ2-5
TGCGCCAGCAGCTTGCTCGCTAGCGGGAGCACAGATACGCAGTATTTT,CASSLLASGSTDTQYF,TRBD2,few,TRBV5-1,TRBJ2-3
TGTGCCAGCTCCCAGGACAGGGGGCTAGGAGAGCAGTACTTC,CASSQDRGLGEQYF,TRBD1,-,TRBV25-1,TRBJ2-7
TGTGCCAGCAGGGACAACTTGGGAACTGAAGCTTTCTTT,CASRDNLGTEAFF,-,-,TRBV6-5,TRBJ1-1
TGTGCCAGCTCAGAGGACAGGGGGCTACGCAAACTGTTTTTT,CASSEDRGLRKLFF,TRBD1,-,TRBV18,TRBJ1-4
TGTGCCAGCAGCCCCCGCCCGGGTGGGGAAGCTTTCTTT,CASSPRPGGEAFF,-,-,TRBV7-8,TRBJ1-1
TGTGCCAGCAGAGAGGGGGGGTTGGGGCAGTTCTTC,CASREGGLGQFF,-,few,TRBV6-5,TRBJ2-1
TGCAGCGTTAGGGAGCAGCCATTTAGCACAGATACGCAGTATTTT,CSVREQPFSTDTQYF,-,-,TRBV29-1,TRBJ2-3
TGTGCCATCGTTAGTGGACTAGCGGGAGATGGCCGCAATGAGCAGTTCTTC,CAIVSGLAGDGRNEQFF,TRBD2,-,TRBV10-3,TRBJ2-1
TGTGCCAGCAGCTCCTCAACGGGAGGTGGAAACACCATATATTTT,CASSSSTGGGNTIYF,-,-,TRBV7-2,TRBJ1-3
TGTGCCAGCAGCTTCCGCAGGCGTGGCACTGAAGCTTTCTTT,CASSFRRRGTEAFF,-,-,TRBV11-2,TRBJ1-1
TGTGCCAGCAGTTTAAGACAAGCATATGGCTACACCTTC,CASSLRQAYGYTF,-,-,TRBV28,TRBJ1-2
TGTGCCAGCAGTTTAATGGGACAGGGAGTGAGTTCACCCCTCCACTTT,CASSLMGQGVSSPLHF,TRBD1,-,TRBV28,TRBJ1-6
TGCGCCAGCAGCAAGATGACTAGCGGGTCTAGCACAGATACGCAGTATTTT,CASSKMTSGSSTDTQYF,TRBD2,-,TRBV5-1,TRBJ2-3
TGTGCCAGCAGTTCCCTAGGAGCGGGAGAGTACGAGCAGTACTTC,CASSSLGAGEYEQYF,TRBD2,-,TRBV27,TRBJ2-7
TGTGCCAGCTCTCCCTACGACAGGAACACTGAAGCTTTCTTT,CASSPYDRNTEAFF,-,-,TRBV18,TRBJ1-1
TGTGCCAGTAGTATACAGGGCGGGGGCTACAATGAGCAGTTCTTC,CASSIQGGGYNEQFF,TRBD2,-,TRBV19,TRBJ2-1
TGTGCCAGCAGTTTTGACAGGGAGAACTCCTACGAGCAGTACTTC,CASSFDRENSYEQYF,TRBD1,few,TRBV27,TRBJ2-7
TGTGCCACCAGCAGAGATTCCGACGGGAAGCAGTTCTTC,CATSRDSDGKQFF,-,-,TRBV15,TRBJ2-1
TGTGCCAGCAGTTACAGTAGGGAGTTCTACGAGCAGTACTTC,CASSYSREFYEQYF,-,-,TRBV6-6,TRBJ2-7
TGTGCCAGCAGTGACCTAGCGGAGGACAATGAGCAGTTCTTC,CASSDLAEDNEQFF,TRBD2,-,TRBV2,TRBJ2-1
TGTGCCAGCAGGTCGGGACAGGGTGAACTCCGGGGCTACACCTTC,CASRSGQGELRGYTF,TRBD1,-,TRBV5-4,TRBJ1-2
TGTGCCACTGGGGCTCCCAATGAAAAACTGTTTTTT,CATGAPNEKLFF,-,-,TRBV7-9,TRBJ1-4
TGTGCCAGCAAGGGGACAGGGCTCTTGAACACTGAAGCTTTCTTT,CASKGTGLLNTEAFF,TRBD1,few,TRBV6-5,TRBJ1-1
TGTGCCTGGACAAAATACGGGACACCGAATTCACCCCTCCACTTT,CAWTKYGTPNSPLHF,-,-,TRBV30,TRBJ1-6
TGTGCCAGCAGCCAGAACAGGGGTAGCGGCTACACCTTC,CASSQNRGSGYTF,TRBD1,-,TRBV3-1/TRBV3-2,TRBJ1-2
TGTGCCAGCAGACAACAGGGGATCCTGGGGGACTATGGCTACACCTTC,CASRQQGILGDYGYTF,TRBD1,-,TRBV27,TRBJ1-2
TGTGCCAGCAGTTTATTACTCAGGTCGTCCTACGAGCAGTACTTC,CASSLLLRSSYEQYF,-,-,TRBV28,TRBJ2-7
TGTGCCAGCAGCCCCCTAGCGGGAGTGGGTAATGAGCAGTTCTTC,CASSPLAGVGNEQFF,TRBD2,-,TRBV7-2,TRBJ2-1
TGTGCCAGCAGTGATTTCCTAGCTTCAACCTACAATGAGCAGTTCTTC,CASSDFLASTYNEQFF,-,once,TRBV6-1,TRBJ2-1
TGCGCCAGCAGCCAGCAGGGTTTAGGCAATGAGCAGTTCTTC,CASSQQGLGNEQFF,-,-,TRBV5-1,TRBJ2-1
TGTGCCATCAGTCCCTCATCGGGACAGGGGGAAAAACTGTTTTTT,CAISPSSGQGEKLFF,TRBD1,-,TRBV10-3,TRBJ1-4
TGCAGCGTTGAACCTACCCAAGAGACCCAGTACTTC,CSVEPTQETQYF,-,-,TRBV29-1,TRBJ2-5
TGTGCCAGCACCCGGGACACCGCGGAGCACTTC,CASTRDTAEHF,-,-,TRBV2,TRBJ2-7
TGTGCCAGCAATAGGGGGGGGAACACTGAAGCTTTCTTT,CASNRGGNTEAFF,-,-,TRBV27,TRBJ1-1